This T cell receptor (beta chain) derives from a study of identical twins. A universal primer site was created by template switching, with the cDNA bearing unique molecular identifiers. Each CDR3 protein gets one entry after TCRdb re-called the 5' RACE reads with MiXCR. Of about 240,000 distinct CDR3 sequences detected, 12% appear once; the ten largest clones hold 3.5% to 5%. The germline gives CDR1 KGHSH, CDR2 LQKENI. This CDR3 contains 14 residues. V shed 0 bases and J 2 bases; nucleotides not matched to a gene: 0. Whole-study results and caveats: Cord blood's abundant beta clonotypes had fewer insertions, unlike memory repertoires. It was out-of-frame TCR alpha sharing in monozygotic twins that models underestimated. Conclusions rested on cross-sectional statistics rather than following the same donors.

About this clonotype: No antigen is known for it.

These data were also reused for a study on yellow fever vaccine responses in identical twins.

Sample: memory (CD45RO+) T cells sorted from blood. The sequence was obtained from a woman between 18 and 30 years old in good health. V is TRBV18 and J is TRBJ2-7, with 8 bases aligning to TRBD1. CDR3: CASSPPTGAYEQYF. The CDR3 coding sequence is TGTGCCAGCTCACCACCGACAGGGGCCTACGAGCAGTACTTC.